This TCR beta chain is drawn from a study of blood T cell repertoires in COVID-19. Overall study context: The United States, Italy and Spain supplied acute and convalescent COVID-19 samples. PBMCs, B-cell-depleted T cells, or T cells were the source of the cDNA or gDNA that made up the material.

The table came from immunoSEQ multiplex PCR; TCRdb's copy has only in-frame clones and leaves some out. The data hold around 250,000 clones, with around 90% observed a single time. With respect to this clone: Other DNA sequences of this sample code for an identical CDR3.

CDR3 length equals 17 residues. The ends were cut back, 4 bases at V and 4 bases at J, with 22 bases in the middle. Looked up from germline, CDR1 is KGHSH and CDR2 is LQKENI. The sequenced sample consisted of peripheral blood. The V and J genes are TRBV18 and TRBJ1-1; D might be TRBD1 (5 bases). The TCR originated in a woman aged 35 to 49 who had recovered from COVID-19. CDR3 protein: CASSLSSMAGGGTEAFF. CDR3 sequence (DNA): TGTGCCAGCTCACTATCCTCCATGGCTGGGGGAGGCACTGAAGCTTTCTTT.